The 29 T cell receptor beta chains below were found in one sample sequenced in a study of lymphopenia after photon versus proton radiotherapy. Sequencing used immunoSEQ multiplex PCR; TCRdb keeps in-frame clones, though not all of them. The sample gives roughly 61,000 clones, roughly 87% of which show up once; 10% to 15% is in the top ten. The source was peripheral blood, collected from a patient treated with proton-based radiotherapy. The receptors shown here come from a man of 80 years or more with esophageal cancer.

This chain connects TRBV6-6 to TRBJ2-3, with 10 bases matching TRBD2. The V segment lost 7 bases and the J segment 1 base; nucleotides outside the gene matches: 5. The germline V gene encodes CDR1 MNHNY and CDR2 SVGAGI (reference sequence). The CDR3 runs 15 residues. CDR3 loop: CASNPAGGGTDTQYF. The CDR3 DNA is TGTGCCAGCAACCCAGCGGGGGGGGGCACAGATACGCAGTATTTT.

This chain joins TRBV9 and TRBJ1-4; 7 nucleotides line up with TRBD1. This CDR3 region has 15 residues. V shed 0 bases, J shed 7 bases, and the junction held 6 bases outside the gene matches. Per the germline V gene, CDR1 is SGDLS and CDR2 is YYNGEE. CDR3 coding DNA: TGTGCCAGCAGCGTAGGAGGGGGCGGGGTTGAAAAACTGTTTTTT. Its translation: CASSVGGGGVEKLFF.

The rearrangement uses TRBV5-1 and TRBJ2-3, with 8 bases that match TRBD1. The CDR3 length is 15 residues. After removal of 0 bases from V and 5 bases from J, the junction contained 5 bases not matched to a gene. Germline CDR1 and CDR2: SGHRS and YFSETQ. The DNA for the CDR3 is TGCGCCAGCAGCTTGGGGGACAGGAGGAGAGATACGCAGTATTTT. Amino acid sequence: CASSLGDRRRDTQYF.

This chain connects TRBV7-2 to TRBJ2-7, with a weak D call TRBD2 (6 bases). Trimming left V 0 bases short and J 5 bases short, with 14 bases between. The CDR3 consists of 15 residues. In germline, CDR1 is SGHTA, CDR2 FQGNSA. CDR3 region: CASSLALGGSNEQYF. The CDR3 nucleotides read TGTGCCAGCAGCTTAGCCTTGGGGGGTTCTAACGAGCAGTACTTC.

This clone was counted between two and nine times. V gene TRBV27 combines with J gene TRBJ1-6; D call uncertain. This CDR3 has 14 residues. Germline V gene sequence: CDR1 MNHEY, CDR2 SMNVEV (reference sequence). V lost 6 bases, J lost 7 bases, and 13 bases lay in between. As DNA, the CDR3 is TGTGCCAGCAGCAGACTCCTCCTGAATTCACCCCTCCACTTT. It codes for CASSRLLLNSPLHF.

The V gene is TRBV7-9, the J gene TRBJ1-3; D remains ambiguous. Germline V gives CDR1 SEHNR, CDR2 FQNEAQ (reference sequence). The germline V and J ends were trimmed by 5 bases and 3 bases, with 8 bases remaining between them. The CDR3 consists of 13 residues. The CDR3 DNA sequence: TGTGCCAGCAGCCAGGACGGTGGAAACACCATATATTTT. This translates into CASSQDGGNTIYF.

This clone turned up a few times. The chain carries TRBV4-3 and TRBJ2-2; D not resolved. V was clipped by 2 bases and J by 5 bases, with 12 bases between them. Germline V gene data show CDR1 as LGHNA and CDR2 as YSLEER. The CDR3 has 15 amino acids. CDR3 sequence reads: CASSQSARGTGELFF. Written as DNA, the CDR3 is TGCGCCAGCAGCCAAAGTGCGAGAGGAACCGGGGAGCTGTTTTTT.

This chain uses TRBV4-1 with TRBJ1-1; D remains unclear. Trimming took 2 bases from V and 1 from J, leaving 8 bases between them. From germline, CDR1 is MGHRA and CDR2 YSYEKL. The length of the CDR3 is 14 residues. The CDR3 nucleotides are TGCGCCAGCAGCCAACAGAATCCGAACACTGAAGCTTTCTTT. Its protein is CASSQQNPNTEAFF.

This clone has a handful of counts. The CDR3 coding sequence is TGTGCCAGCAGTTACGGGCGGATAAGCACAGATACGCAGTATTTT. It encodes CASSYGRISTDTQYF. The rearrangement joins TRBV6-6 to TRBJ2-3, with no clear D. Per germline, CDR1 MNHNY and CDR2 SVGAGI (reference sequence). V was pared by 2 bases and J by 0 bases, with 9 bases between. This CDR3 has 15 residues.

This chain uses TRBV6-5 with TRBJ2-1; perhaps TRBD1 as D (6 bases). The V gene's germline CDR1 is MNHEY and CDR2 SVGAGI. This CDR3 contains 14 residues. V was clipped by 8 bases and J by 5 bases, with 16 bases between them. Written as DNA, the CDR3 is TGTGCCAGCTCAGAGTGGGGGCCGAACAATGAGCAGTTCTTC. This translates into CASSEWGPNNEQFF.

The chain combines TRBV5-1 with TRBJ2-3; D is undetermined. The CDR3 totals 18 residues. The germline gives CDR1 SGHRS, CDR2 YFSETQ. The V and J ends lost 0 bases and 0 bases respectively, with 17 bases between them. The CDR3 DNA follows: TGCGCCAGCAGCTTGGTGTTTACGGTTCCCTATAGCACAGATACGCAGTATTTT. Amino acids: CASSLVFTVPYSTDTQYF.

This chain uses TRBV9 with TRBJ1-2, with no clear D. V shed 4 bases and J shed 4 bases, with 17 bases lying between them. The germline CDR1 and CDR2 sequences are SGDLS and YYNGEE. This CDR3 comprises 15 residues. For the CDR3, the DNA is TGTGCCAGCAGCTTAGGCAGAGCGTCCCCCTATGGCTACACCTTC. Translating gives CASSLGRASPYGYTF. The full variable domain, rest sourced from reference TRBV9 and TRBJ1-2, is DSGVTQTPKHLITATGQRVTLRCSPRSGDLSVYWYQQSLDQGLQFLIQYYNGEERAKGNILERFSAQQFPDLHSELNLSSLELGDSALYFCASSLGRASPYGYTFGSGTRLTVV.

DNA of the CDR3: TGTGCCAGCAGAGAAATGGTGAACACTGAAGCTTTCTTT. Its protein is CASREMVNTEAFF. V is TRBV7-9 and J is TRBJ1-1, with D hard to call. Germline-derived CDR1 and CDR2 are SEHNR and FQNEAQ (reference sequence). The CDR3 runs to 13 residues. The V end was cut by 6 bases, the J end by 0 bases, with 8 bases between.

The CDR3 region is CASSQVSRGPAYNSPLHF. In nucleotides, the CDR3 is TGTGCCAGCAGCCAAGTTAGCAGGGGGCCCGCCTATAATTCACCCCTCCACTTT. V gene TRBV4-2 combines with J gene TRBJ1-6, with 8 bases fitting TRBD1. This CDR3 is 18 amino acids long. V was clipped by 1 base and J by 2 bases; unmatched bases: 7. Germline V CDR1 and CDR2: LGHNA, YNFKEQ.

V and J are TRBV19 and TRBJ2-1; perhaps TRBD1 as D (6 bases). Germline-derived CDR1 and CDR2 are LNHDA and SQIVND (reference sequence). The V and J ends lost 6 bases and 6 bases respectively, with 15 bases between them. CDR3 length equals 14 residues. CDR3 nucleotides: TGTGCCAGTAGGGGAATCGGACAGATCAATGAGCAGTTCTTC. Protein product: CASRGIGQINEQFF.

The rearrangement joins TRBV6-1 to TRBJ2-3, with 13 bases that match TRBD2. The germline V gene has CDR1 MNHNS and CDR2 SASEGT. CDR3 length: 15 residues. Losses at the gene ends were 6 bases for V and 7 bases for J; bases not matched to a gene: 7. The CDR3 sequence is CASSGTSGKWYTQYF. For the CDR3, the DNA is TGTGCCAGCAGCGGGACTAGCGGGAAGTGGTATACGCAGTATTTT.

This clone was observed a single time. The chain is built from TRBV9 and TRBJ2-1; no firm D call. From germline, CDR1 is SGDLS and CDR2 YYNGEE. CDR3 size: 13 residues. Trimming took 1 base from V and 2 from J, leaving 4 bases between them. The CDR3 spells CASSVRPYNEQFF. In nucleotides, the CDR3 is TGTGCCAGCAGCGTAAGGCCCTACAATGAGCAGTTCTTC.

Only one count was recorded for this clone. V and J are TRBV19 and TRBJ2-4, with D unresolved. The CDR3 spans 15 residues. The germline V gene encodes CDR1 LNHDA and CDR2 SQIVND (reference sequence). V dropped 3 bases and J dropped 0 bases, with 9 bases sitting between them. CDR3 sequence reads: CASSIRRIAKNIQYF. In nucleotides, the CDR3 is TGTGCCAGTAGTATCAGGAGAATAGCCAAAAACATTCAGTACTTC.

The J gene is TRBJ2-5, the V gene TRBV5-1; 7 positions agree with TRBD1. This CDR3 is 15 amino acids long. The junction had 6 bases not matched to a gene; V was cut back by 3 bases and J by 1 base. The germline V gene has CDR1 SGHRS and CDR2 YFSETQ. The CDR3 reads CASSWLGTVQETQYF. DNA of the CDR3: TGCGCCAGCAGCTGGTTAGGGACAGTCCAAGAGACCCAGTACTTC.

The chain links TRBV5-1 to TRBJ1-4; TRBD1 is a possible D gene (6 bases). Looked up from germline, CDR1 is SGHRS and CDR2 is YFSETQ. The CDR3 loop spans 16 amino acids. The V end lost 4 bases, the J end lost 2 bases, and 15 bases lay between the germline ends. CDR3 loop: CASSLYRVGTNEKLFF. CDR3 bases: TGCGCCAGCAGCCTATACAGGGTGGGGACTAATGAAAAACTGTTTTTT.

CDR3 amino acids: CSVVLAGVTDTQYF. The CDR3 bases are TGCAGCGTTGTACTAGCGGGAGTCACAGATACGCAGTATTTT. The chain recombines TRBV29-1 with TRBJ2-3; 11 bases fit TRBD2. The germline V gene encodes CDR1 SQVTM and CDR2 ANQGSEA. The CDR3 extends over 14 amino acids. The V segment lost 4 bases and the J segment 2 bases; nucleotides outside the gene matches: 2.

Turning to this clone: Germline is not matched at one junction end, which may reflect a read error. The V and J genes are TRBV7-7 and TRBJ2-3; TRBD2 might be the D (5 bases). In germline, CDR1 is SSHAT, CDR2 FNYEAQ (reference sequence). The CDR3 has 14 residues. CDR3 residues: CASSLNLATDTQYF. The CDR3 coding sequence is TGTGCTAGCAGCTTAAATCTAGCCACAGATACGCAGTATTTT.

The chain carries TRBV5-1 and TRBJ2-2; 7 bases map to TRBD2. CDR3 length equals 16 residues. Germline trimming cut 1 base from V and 1 base from J; bases unmatched to any gene: 4. The germline V gene encodes CDR1 SGHRS and CDR2 YFSETQ. CDR3 loop: CASSLRPGGNTGELFF. CDR3 in DNA: TGCGCCAGCAGCTTGCGTCCGGGAGGGAACACCGGGGAGCTGTTTTTT.

The chain joins TRBV7-3 to TRBJ2-2; 7 bases are shared with TRBD1. Germline V gene sequence: CDR1 SGHTA, CDR2 FQGTGA. The CDR3 has 15 amino acids. The ends lost 5 bases at V and 6 bases at J; junction bases unmatched: 9. The CDR3 DNA reads TGTGCCAGCAGCACCCGACAGGGCGGTCCCGGGGAGCTGTTTTTT. Translation gives CASSTRQGGPGELFF.

V and J are TRBV6-5 and TRBJ1-1; TRBD1 agrees at 7 bases. The V and J ends lost 6 bases and 7 bases, in that order; junction bases with no gene match: 5. CDR1 MNHEY and CDR2 SVGAGI come from the germline V gene. The CDR3 totals 12 residues. Written as DNA, the CDR3 is TGTGCCAGCAGAGGGGACAGCCTTGAAGCTTTCTTT. Protein product: CASRGDSLEAFF.

The V gene is TRBV5-4, the J gene TRBJ2-1; 11 positions match TRBD2. Unmatched junction bases numbered 6, after V lost 5 bases and J lost 5 bases. Per germline, CDR1 SGHNT and CDR2 YYREEE (reference sequence). The CDR3 has 15 residues. The CDR3 sequence: CASRPGLAVNNEQFF. The CDR3 nucleotides are TGTGCCAGCAGACCGGGACTAGCGGTGAACAATGAGCAGTTCTTC.

The chain is built from TRBV2 and TRBJ1-5, with D tentatively TRBD1 (5 bases). The V end lost 6 bases, the J end lost 1 base, and 10 bases lay between the germline ends. The CDR3 loop spans 14 amino acids. The germline gives CDR1 SNHLY, CDR2 FYNNEI. The CDR3 is CASSRRDSNQPQHF. As DNA, the CDR3 is TGTGCCAGCAGCCGCAGGGACAGCAATCAGCCCCAGCATTTT.

DNA of the CDR3: TGTGCCAGTCGAACTAGCGGGGGGGCCTCCGGCACAGATACGCAGTATTTT. Translating it yields CASRTSGGASGTDTQYF. The rearrangement links TRBV19 to TRBJ2-3, with 13 positions matching TRBD2. The junction had 9 bases not matched to a gene; V was cut back by 8 bases and J by 1 base. The CDR3 totals 17 residues. CDR1 is LNHDA, CDR2 SQIVND, per germline (reference sequence).

This clone was detected a few times. V gene TRBV19 combines with J gene TRBJ1-3; D call uncertain. The length of the CDR3 is 11 residues. The V gene's germline CDR1 is LNHDA and CDR2 SQIVND (reference sequence). Trimming cost V 7 bases and J 9 bases, with 10 bases left between them. The CDR3 DNA follows: TGTGCCAGTAATTGGGGTGGCACCATATATTTT. It specifies CASNWGGTIYF.